Each of the 32 T cell receptor beta chains below was sequenced from the same sample in a study of immune cell composition in non-small cell lung cancer. Sequencing used immunoSEQ multiplex PCR; TCRdb keeps in-frame clones, though not all of them. The sample yields about 6,700 clones, 70% seen once. The sequenced sample was lung tumor tissue. These receptors were obtained from a human donor with non-small cell lung cancer.

CDR3 bases: TGTGCCAGCTCACCCGGGGCAGGGACTAGCACAGATACGCAGTATTTT. Protein sequence: CASSPGAGTSTDTQYF. The rearrangement joins TRBV18 to TRBJ2-3; the D gene is possibly TRBD2 (6 bases). This CDR3 has 16 residues. Germline values: CDR1 KGHSH, CDR2 LQKENI. V was shortened by 3 bases and J by 0 bases, with 13 bases between the two germline ends.

This clone was picked up a small number of times. The rearrangement joins TRBV19 to TRBJ1-3; 7 bases are a match to TRBD1. The CDR3 has 14 amino acids. J gave up 0 bases and V 11 bases, and 7 bases lay outside the gene matches. Per germline, CDR1 LNHDA and CDR2 SQIVND (reference sequence). Written as DNA, the CDR3 is TGTGCCTGCAGGGGGGTTCGCTCTGGAAACACCATATATTTT. Amino acid sequence: CACRGVRSGNTIYF.

The chain links TRBV7-2 to TRBJ2-7; D remains unclear. Trimming took off 2 bases at V and 3 bases at J, with 5 bases between the two ends. Per the germline V gene, CDR1 is SGHTA and CDR2 is FQGNSA. The CDR3 is 12 residues long. The CDR3 nucleotides are TGTGCCAGCAGCTTAAGGAGCTACGAGCAGTACTTC. Residues: CASSLRSYEQYF.

The chain combines TRBV11-2 with TRBJ2-7, with TRBD2 as a possible D gene (5 bases). Germline V gene data show CDR1 as SGHAT and CDR2 as FQNNGV. The CDR3 is 14 amino acids. Trimming shortened V by 0 bases and J by 4 bases, and 10 bases separated the two germline ends. CDR3 DNA sequence: TGTGCCAGCAGCTTAGACCTAGCCTCTTACGAGCAGTACTTC. Its translation: CASSLDLASYEQYF.

This clone was observed once. This chain connects TRBV18 to TRBJ2-1, with 9 positions matching TRBD1. This CDR3 is built from 15 residues. V shed 3 bases, J shed 8 bases, and the junction held 8 bases outside the gene matches. Germline V CDR1 and CDR2: KGHSH, LQKENI. DNA of the CDR3: TGTGCCAGCTCACCTAGACAGGGGGATTACGATGAGCAGTTCTTC. Translating gives CASSPRQGDYDEQFF. The full variable domain, its missing parts supplied by reference TRBV18 and TRBJ2-1, is NAGVMQNPRHLVRRRGQEARLRCSPMKGHSHVYWYRQLPEEGLKFMVYLQKENIIDESGMPKERFSAEFPKEGPSILRIQQVVRGDSAAYFCASSPRQGDYDEQFFGPGTRLTVL.

This clone has just a few counts. The chain couples TRBV5-5 to TRBJ1-1, with D unclear. Between the trimmed V and J ends, which lost 5 bases and 0 bases, there was a span of 8 bases. This CDR3 has 13 residues. Per the germline V gene, CDR1 is SGHKS and CDR2 is YYEKEE (reference sequence). The CDR3 DNA is TGTGCCAGCAGACACCCACTGAACACTGAAGCTTTCTTT. It translates to CASRHPLNTEAFF. The full variable domain, completed using reference TRBV5-5 and TRBJ1-1, is DAGVTQSPTHLIKTRGQQVTLRCSPISGHKSVSWYQQVLGQGPQFIFQYYEKEERGRGNFPDRFSARQFPNYSSELNVNALLLGDSALYLCASRHPLNTEAFFGQGTRLTVV.

This clone is medium-sized. The chain employs TRBV7-8 and TRBJ2-1; 10 bases are shared with TRBD1. This CDR3 spans 17 amino acids. Germline V gene lookup returns CDR1 SGHVS and CDR2 FQNEAQ. The V gene end was trimmed by 2 bases and the J gene end by 8 bases; junction bases not matched to a gene: 12. CDR3 bases: TGTGCCAGCAGCTTATTCTGGGGACAGGGGTCGTTCTATGAGCAGTTCTTC. Translation gives CASSLFWGQGSFYEQFF.

V gene TRBV4-1 combines with J gene TRBJ1-2, with D perhaps matching TRBD1 (6 bases). The CDR3 is 14 amino acids. Looked up from germline, CDR1 is MGHRA and CDR2 is YSYEKL. V was shortened by 3 bases and J by 4 bases, with 12 bases between the two germline ends. The CDR3 coding sequence is TGCGCCAGCAGCCAGTCAACAGGGTCCTATGGCTACACCTTC. Amino acid sequence: CASSQSTGSYGYTF.

The chain has TRBV10-2 and TRBJ2-3; no clear D gene. Germline V gene lookup returns CDR1 WSHSY and CDR2 SAAADI. The CDR3 runs to 14 residues. V lost 0 bases and J lost 1, with 5 bases in between. DNA for the CDR3: TGCGCCAGCAGTGAGTCAGCCCGCACAGATACGCAGTATTTT. Translated, it gives CASSESARTDTQYF.

The rearrangement uses TRBV5-1 and TRBJ2-5, with a possible D match to TRBD1 (5 bases). The CDR3 is made up of 14 amino acids. The germline V gene has CDR1 SGHRS and CDR2 YFSETQ. Trimming pared 2 bases from V and 1 base from J, leaving 9 bases between. The CDR3 region has the DNA TGCGCCAGCAGCTTTCAGGGAAGCCAAGAGACCCAGTACTTC. Its translation is CASSFQGSQETQYF.

This clone was detected once. The chain combines TRBV6-5 with TRBJ1-2; 8 nucleotides agree with TRBD1. Germline trimming cut 11 bases from V and 5 bases from J; bases unmatched to any gene: 16. The germline V gene encodes CDR1 MNHEY and CDR2 SVGAGI. The CDR3 sequence is 15 residues long. CDR3 in DNA: TGTGCCGCCGGACCACGCTACGGGACAGGTTATGGCTACACCTTC. It codes for CAAGPRYGTGYGYTF.

The chain combines TRBV4-1 with TRBJ1-1; D gene uncertain. Germline V gene sequence: CDR1 MGHRA, CDR2 YSYEKL. The length of the CDR3 is 15 residues. Trimming pared 1 base from V and 3 bases from J, leaving 12 bases between. In nucleotides, the CDR3 is TGCGCCAGCAGCCAAGTAGGAATCGGGGACACTGAAGCTTTCTTT. Translated, it gives CASSQVGIGDTEAFF.

This clone has only one observation. The rearrangement joins TRBV5-1 to TRBJ2-5; 7 bases map to TRBD2. The J call may be wrong; the DNA end is better matched by TRBJ2-7. The CDR3 is made up of 14 amino acids. CDR1 and CDR2 (germline): SGHRS, YFSETQ. This chain's CDR3 is CASSQETSTYEQYF. The CDR3 bases are TGCGCCAGCAGCCAGGAGACTAGCACCTACGAGCAGTACTTC.

The chain couples TRBV7-8 to TRBJ1-1; D not certain. From germline, CDR1 is SGHVS and CDR2 FQNEAQ. The CDR3 sequence is 13 residues long. V was clipped by 4 bases and J by 0 bases, with 6 bases between them. The CDR3 nucleotides are TGTGCCAGCAGCTCTTATATGAACACTGAAGCTTTCTTT. This encodes CASSSYMNTEAFF.

This chain joins TRBV7-8 and TRBJ1-6; D remains ambiguous. Trimming cost V 3 bases and J 10 bases, with 13 bases left between them. This CDR3 has 14 residues. Germline CDR1 SGHVS, CDR2 FQNEAQ. CDR3 sequence reads: CASSFLVRGSPLHF. For the CDR3, the DNA is TGTGCCAGCAGCTTTCTTGTAAGAGGGTCACCCCTCCACTTT. The full variable domain, rest sourced from reference TRBV7-8 and TRBJ1-6, is GAGVSQSPRYKVAKRGQDVALRCDPISGHVSLFWYQQALGQGPEFLTYFQNEAQLDKSGLPSDRFFAERPEGSVSTLKIQRTQQEDSAVYLCASSFLVRGSPLHFGNGTRLTVT.

The rearrangement joins TRBV7-8 to TRBJ2-7, with TRBD1 matching 10 bases. The trim removed 4 bases at V and 3 bases at J, leaving 0 bases unmatched. CDR3 length equals 13 residues. Germline CDR1 and CDR2: SGHVS and FQNEAQ. CDR3 loop: CASSWDRGYEQYF. Written as DNA, the CDR3 is TGTGCCAGCAGCTGGGACAGGGGCTACGAGCAGTACTTC.

The genes are TRBV18 and TRBJ2-7, with 9 bases identical to TRBD1. This CDR3 is 16 amino acids long. With 6 bases clipped from V and 4 bases from J, the junction kept 13 bases outside the gene matches. From germline, CDR1 is KGHSH and CDR2 LQKENI. CDR3 loop: CASSPTAPGQGYEQYF. The DNA for the CDR3 is TGTGCCAGCTCTCCTACCGCTCCGGGACAGGGTTACGAGCAGTACTTC. Variable domain in full (rest from reference TRBV18 and TRBJ2-7): NAGVMQNPRHLVRRRGQEARLRCSPMKGHSHVYWYRQLPEEGLKFMVYLQKENIIDESGMPKERFSAEFPKEGPSILRIQQVVRGDSAAYFCASSPTAPGQGYEQYFGPGTRLTVT.

The chain employs TRBV6-1 and TRBJ1-2; D is uncertain. Trimming cost V 7 bases and J 3 bases, with 15 bases left between them. The CDR3 runs 14 residues. Germline V gene lookup returns CDR1 MNHNS and CDR2 SASEGT. The DNA of the CDR3 is TGTGCCAGCATCTCGGGAGACGGGTACTATGGCTACACCTTC. Protein sequence: CASISGDGYYGYTF.

Here the CDR3 reads CASSLGAGVSTDTQYF. DNA for the CDR3: TGTGCCAGCAGCTTGGGGGCGGGAGTGAGCACAGATACGCAGTATTTT. The chain links TRBV5-4 to TRBJ2-3; 7 positions agree with TRBD2. After removal of 0 bases from V and 0 bases from J, the junction contained 4 bases not matched to a gene. CDR1 is SGHNT and CDR2 is YYREEE in the germline V gene (reference sequence). The CDR3 sequence is 16 residues long.

This clone was recorded only once. The chain uses TRBV28 and TRBJ2-5; the match to TRBD2 covers 8 bases. The CDR3 is 14 residues long. Germline lookup yields CDR1 MDHEN and CDR2 SYDVKM. With V trimmed by 8 bases and J by 4 bases, 9 bases remained unmatched. The CDR3, as DNA: TGTGCCAGCCCAGCGGGAGCGTCTTTAGAGACCCAGTACTTC. This translates into CASPAGASLETQYF.

V gene TRBV2 combines with J gene TRBJ2-5; D is perhaps TRBD1 (5 bases). Germline CDR1 SNHLY, CDR2 FYNNEI. Trimming shortened V by 4 bases and J by 1 base, and 13 bases separated the two germline ends. The CDR3 has 15 residues. The CDR3 sequence is CASSAPGKFQETQYF. DNA of the CDR3: TGTGCCAGCAGTGCGCCAGGGAAGTTCCAAGAGACCCAGTACTTC.

The chain couples TRBV7-9 to TRBJ1-4, with 8 bases lining up with TRBD1. Germline V CDR1 and CDR2: SEHNR, FQNEAQ (reference sequence). The J segment lost 8 bases and the V segment lost 7 bases, leaving 15 bases of the junction unmatched. The CDR3 is made up of 16 amino acids. CDR3 amino acids: CASTPPAAGGWEKLFF. CDR3 nucleotide sequence: TGTGCCAGCACCCCCCCCGCGGCAGGGGGCTGGGAAAAACTGTTTTTT.

V is TRBV6-1 and J is TRBJ2-5, with D perhaps matching TRBD2 (7 bases). This CDR3 region has 12 residues. Between the trimmed V and J ends, which lost 6 bases and 7 bases, there was a span of 12 bases. CDR1 is MNHNS and CDR2 is SASEGT in the germline V gene. CDR3 DNA: TGTGCCAGCAGACACAGGGAGGGGACCCAGTACTTC. Encoded protein: CASRHREGTQYF.

In this sample, this clone turned up a few times. The chain couples TRBV29-1 to TRBJ2-5, with D maybe TRBD2 (5 bases). The CDR3 is made up of 13 amino acids. The germline V gene encodes CDR1 SQVTM and CDR2 ANQGSEA. Trimming removed 4 bases at V and 5 bases at J, with 14 bases between. CDR3 loop: CSVGFGVGETQYF. CDR3 bases: TGCAGCGTTGGGTTCGGGGTTGGCGAGACCCAGTACTTC.

The V and J genes are TRBV5-5 and TRBJ1-2; 8 bases fit TRBD1. Germline V gene lookup returns CDR1 SGHKS and CDR2 YYEKEE (reference sequence). With 4 bases clipped from V and 3 bases from J, the junction kept 5 bases outside the gene matches. The CDR3 runs 14 residues. In DNA form, the CDR3 reads TGTGCCAGCAGCGTCGGACAGGGATACTATGGCTACACCTTC. Protein: CASSVGQGYYGYTF. Combining the CDR3 with reference TRBV5-5 and TRBJ1-2 gives the whole variable domain DAGVTQSPTHLIKTRGQQVTLRCSPISGHKSVSWYQQVLGQGPQFIFQYYEKEERGRGNFPDRFSARQFPNYSSELNVNALLLGDSALYLCASSVGQGYYGYTFGSGTRLTVV.

This clone was observed once. This chain joins TRBV6-1 and TRBJ2-1, with TRBD2 identical over 11 bases. Germline V CDR1 and CDR2: MNHNS, SASEGT. Trimming took 5 bases from V and 7 from J; bases not matched to a gene: 7. This CDR3 spans 15 amino acids. CDR3 nucleotides: TGTGCCAGCAGTAAAGATAGCGGGAGGGCGAATGAGCAGTTCTTC. Translating it yields CASSKDSGRANEQFF.

By share, this clone counts as large. The chain is built from TRBV5-1 and TRBJ2-2; 9 bases align to TRBD2. The CDR3 is 17 residues long. With 0 bases clipped from V and 8 bases from J, the junction kept 11 bases outside the gene matches. The germline gives CDR1 SGHRS, CDR2 YFSETQ. The CDR3 reads CASSLASGVLTLGELFF. CDR3 in DNA: TGCGCCAGCAGCTTGGCTAGCGGGGTCCTCACGTTGGGGGAGCTGTTTTTT. Drawing the rest from reference TRBV5-1 and TRBJ2-2, the complete variable domain is KAGVTQTPRYLIKTRGQQVTLSCSPISGHRSVSWYQQTPGQGLQFLFEYFSETQRNKGNFPGRFSGRQFSNSRSEMNVSTLELGDSALYLCASSLASGVLTLGELFFGEGSRLTVL.

The J gene is TRBJ2-6, the V gene TRBV11-3; TRBD1 aligns across 8 bases. Germline V gene data show CDR1 as SGHNT and CDR2 as YENEEA. The CDR3 is 17 amino acids. The V gene end was trimmed by 5 bases and the J gene end by 0 bases; junction bases not matched to a gene: 6. The chain's CDR3 is CASSPGQGNSGANVLTF. The CDR3, as DNA: TGTGCCAGCAGCCCAGGACAGGGTAACTCTGGGGCCAACGTCCTGACTTTC.

The CDR3 spells CASSQTGQGIVGEQFF. CDR3 DNA sequence: TGTGCCAGCAGCCAAACGGGACAGGGGATCGTAGGTGAGCAGTTCTTC. The chain is built from TRBV14 and TRBJ2-1, with TRBD1 matching over 10 bases. Trimming removed 2 bases from V and 9 bases from J; junction bases left unmatched: 10. Germline V lookup: CDR1 SGHDN, CDR2 FVKESK. The CDR3 covers 16 residues.

This clone was counted a few times. The genes are TRBV4-1 and TRBJ1-5, with D tentatively TRBD1 (5 bases). Trimming pared 3 bases from V and 2 bases from J, leaving 8 bases between. The CDR3 has 14 residues. CDR1 is MGHRA, CDR2 YSYEKL, per germline. The CDR3 sequence: CASSHKGGNQPQHF. The CDR3 nucleotides read TGCGCCAGCAGCCACAAAGGGGGCAATCAGCCCCAGCATTTT.

The chain combines TRBV9 with TRBJ2-1, with 7 bases fitting TRBD2. V was pared by 0 bases and J by 9 bases, with 12 bases of the junction left unmatched. CDR3 length: 16 residues. Germline-derived CDR1 and CDR2 are SGDLS and YYNGEE. Here the CDR3 reads CASSVAGGESSAEQFF. The DNA of the CDR3 is TGTGCCAGCAGCGTAGCTGGGGGGGAAAGCTCGGCTGAGCAGTTCTTC. Variable domain in full (rest from reference TRBV9 and TRBJ2-1): DSGVTQTPKHLITATGQRVTLRCSPRSGDLSVYWYQQSLDQGLQFLIQYYNGEERAKGNILERFSAQQFPDLHSELNLSSLELGDSALYFCASSVAGGESSAEQFFGPGTRLTVL.

The chain uses TRBV15 and TRBJ1-3; tentative D call: TRBD1 (5 bases). The V and J ends lost 7 bases and 7 bases respectively, with 14 bases between them. CDR1 is LNHNV, CDR2 YYDKDF, per germline (reference sequence). The CDR3 runs 13 residues. CDR3 in amino acids: CATTRRDDNTIYF. Written as DNA, the CDR3 is TGTGCCACCACAAGGAGGGACGATAACACCATATATTTT.